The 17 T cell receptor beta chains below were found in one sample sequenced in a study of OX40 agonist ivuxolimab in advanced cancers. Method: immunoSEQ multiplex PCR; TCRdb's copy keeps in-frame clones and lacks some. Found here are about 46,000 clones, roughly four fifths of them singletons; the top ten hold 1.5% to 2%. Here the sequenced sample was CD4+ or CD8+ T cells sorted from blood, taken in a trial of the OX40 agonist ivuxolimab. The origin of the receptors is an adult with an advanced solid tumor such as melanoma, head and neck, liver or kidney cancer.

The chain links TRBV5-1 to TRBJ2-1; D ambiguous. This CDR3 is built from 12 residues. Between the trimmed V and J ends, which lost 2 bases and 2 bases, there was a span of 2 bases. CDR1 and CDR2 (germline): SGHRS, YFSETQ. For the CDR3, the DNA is TGCGCCAGCAGCTTCACCTACAATGAGCAGTTCTTC. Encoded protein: CASSFTYNEQFF.

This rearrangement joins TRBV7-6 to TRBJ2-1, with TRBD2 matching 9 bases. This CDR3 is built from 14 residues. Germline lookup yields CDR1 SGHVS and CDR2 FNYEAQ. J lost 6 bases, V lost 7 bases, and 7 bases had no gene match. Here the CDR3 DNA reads TGTGCCAGCACCTCAAATAGCGGGGGCAATGAGCAGTTCTTC. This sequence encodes CASTSNSGGNEQFF.

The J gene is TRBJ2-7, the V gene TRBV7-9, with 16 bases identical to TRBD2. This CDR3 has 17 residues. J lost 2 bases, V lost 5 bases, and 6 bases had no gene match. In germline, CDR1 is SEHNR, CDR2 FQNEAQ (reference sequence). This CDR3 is CASSPGLAGGSTYEQYF. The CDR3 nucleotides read TGTGCCAGCAGCCCGGGACTAGCGGGGGGGTCCACCTACGAGCAGTACTTC.

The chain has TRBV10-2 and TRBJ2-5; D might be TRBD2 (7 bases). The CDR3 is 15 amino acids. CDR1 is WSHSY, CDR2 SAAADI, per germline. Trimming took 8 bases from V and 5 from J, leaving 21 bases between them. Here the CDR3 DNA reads TGCGCCAGCTGGGGGACGGGGGGCCCCAAGGAGACCCAGTACTTC. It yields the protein CASWGTGGPKETQYF.

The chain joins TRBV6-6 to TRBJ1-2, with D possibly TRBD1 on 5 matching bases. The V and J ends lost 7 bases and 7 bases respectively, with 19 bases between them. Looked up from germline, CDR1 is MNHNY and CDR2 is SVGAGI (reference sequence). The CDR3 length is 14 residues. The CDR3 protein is CASTRVLGARGYTF. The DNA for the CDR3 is TGTGCCAGCACAAGAGTGCTAGGGGCTCGTGGCTACACCTTC.

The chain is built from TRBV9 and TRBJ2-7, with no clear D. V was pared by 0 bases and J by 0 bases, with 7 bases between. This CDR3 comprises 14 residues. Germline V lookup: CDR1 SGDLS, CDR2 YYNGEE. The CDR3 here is CASSVVGSSYEQYF. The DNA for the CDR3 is TGTGCCAGCAGCGTAGTCGGAAGCTCCTACGAGCAGTACTTC.

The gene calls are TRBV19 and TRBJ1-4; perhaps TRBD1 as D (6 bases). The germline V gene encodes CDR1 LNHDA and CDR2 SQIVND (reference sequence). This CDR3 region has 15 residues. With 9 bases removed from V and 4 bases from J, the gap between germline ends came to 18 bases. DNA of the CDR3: TGTGCCAGGCTCAAACGGACAGAAGATAATGAAAAACTGTTTTTT. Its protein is CARLKRTEDNEKLFF. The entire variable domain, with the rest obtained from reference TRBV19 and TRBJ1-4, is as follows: DGGITQSPKYLFRKEGQNVTLSCEQNLNHDAMYWYRQDPGQGLRLIYYSQIVNDFQKGDIAEGYSVSREKKESFPLTVTSAQKNPTAFYLCARLKRTEDNEKLFFGSGTQLSVL.

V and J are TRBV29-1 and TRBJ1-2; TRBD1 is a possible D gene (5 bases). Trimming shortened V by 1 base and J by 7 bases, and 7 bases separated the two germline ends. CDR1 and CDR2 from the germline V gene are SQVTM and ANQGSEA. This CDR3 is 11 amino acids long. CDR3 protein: CSVEGTSGYTF. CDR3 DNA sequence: TGCAGCGTTGAAGGGACAAGTGGCTACACCTTC.

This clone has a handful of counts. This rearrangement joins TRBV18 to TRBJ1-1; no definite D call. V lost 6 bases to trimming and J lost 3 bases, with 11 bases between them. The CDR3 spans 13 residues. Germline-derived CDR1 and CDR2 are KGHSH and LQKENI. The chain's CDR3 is CASSLERDTEAFF. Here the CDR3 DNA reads TGTGCCAGCTCCCTCGAACGGGACACTGAAGCTTTCTTT. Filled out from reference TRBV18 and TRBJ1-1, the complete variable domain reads NAGVMQNPRHLVRRRGQEARLRCSPMKGHSHVYWYRQLPEEGLKFMVYLQKENIIDESGMPKERFSAEFPKEGPSILRIQQVVRGDSAAYFCASSLERDTEAFFGQGTRLTVV.

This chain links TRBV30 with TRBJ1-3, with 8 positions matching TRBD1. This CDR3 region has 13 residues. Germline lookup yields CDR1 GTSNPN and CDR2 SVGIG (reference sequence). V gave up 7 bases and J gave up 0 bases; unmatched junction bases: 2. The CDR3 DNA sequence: TGTGCCTCAGGGGGCTCCTCTGGAAACACCATATATTTT. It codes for CASGGSSGNTIYF.

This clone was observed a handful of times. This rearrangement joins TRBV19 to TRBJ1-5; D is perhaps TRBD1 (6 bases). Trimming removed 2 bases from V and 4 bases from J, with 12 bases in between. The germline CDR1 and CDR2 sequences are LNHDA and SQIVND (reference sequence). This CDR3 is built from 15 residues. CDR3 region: CASSISRDTNQPQHF. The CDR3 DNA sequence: TGTGCCAGTAGTATAAGTAGGGACACAAATCAGCCCCAGCATTTT.

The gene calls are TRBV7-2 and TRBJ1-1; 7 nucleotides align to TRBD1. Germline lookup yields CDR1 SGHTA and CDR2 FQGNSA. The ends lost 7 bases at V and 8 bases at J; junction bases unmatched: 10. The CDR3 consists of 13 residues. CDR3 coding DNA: TGTGCCAGCAATTCCCAAGGGGGCGGGGAAGCTTTCTTT. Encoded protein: CASNSQGGGEAFF.

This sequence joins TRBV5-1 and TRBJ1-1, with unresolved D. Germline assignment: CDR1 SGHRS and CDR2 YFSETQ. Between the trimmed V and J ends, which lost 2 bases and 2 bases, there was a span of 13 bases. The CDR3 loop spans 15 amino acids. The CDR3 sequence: CASSLISTKNTEAFF. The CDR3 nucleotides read TGCGCCAGCAGCTTAATCAGTACTAAAAACACTGAAGCTTTCTTT.

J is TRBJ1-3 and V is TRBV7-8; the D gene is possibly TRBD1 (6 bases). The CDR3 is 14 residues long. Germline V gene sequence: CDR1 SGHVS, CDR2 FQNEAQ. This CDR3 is CVGRGDTLGNTIYF. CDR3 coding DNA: TGTGTGGGGAGAGGGGACACACTAGGAAACACCATATATTTT.

CDR3 coding DNA: TGTGCCAGTACTTCAGACTTATACGAGCAGTACTTC. It translates to CASTSDLYEQYF. The chain links TRBV19 to TRBJ2-7; D gene unclear. Germline lookup yields CDR1 LNHDA and CDR2 SQIVND (reference sequence). Trimming cost V 7 bases and J 4 bases, with 11 bases left between them. This CDR3 has 12 amino acids.

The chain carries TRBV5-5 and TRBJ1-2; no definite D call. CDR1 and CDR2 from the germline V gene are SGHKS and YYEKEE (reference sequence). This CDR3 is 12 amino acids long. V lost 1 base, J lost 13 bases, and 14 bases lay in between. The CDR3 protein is CASSLWEALFTF. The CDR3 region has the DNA TGTGCCAGCAGCTTGTGGGAGGCACTGTTCACCTTC.

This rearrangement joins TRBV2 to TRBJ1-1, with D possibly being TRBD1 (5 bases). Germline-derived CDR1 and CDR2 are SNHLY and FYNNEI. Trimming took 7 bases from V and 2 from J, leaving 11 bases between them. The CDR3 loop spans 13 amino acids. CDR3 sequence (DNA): TGTGCCAGCAAGGTGGGGGGAAACACTGAAGCTTTCTTT. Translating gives CASKVGGNTEAFF. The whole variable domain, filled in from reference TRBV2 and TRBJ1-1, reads EPEVTQTPSHQVTQMGQEVILRCVPISNHLYFYWYRQILGQKVEFLVSFYNNEISEKSEIFDDQFSVERPDGSNFTLKIRSTKLEDSAMYFCASKVGGNTEAFFGQGTRLTVV.